This T cell receptor (beta chain) came from a study of cytomegalovirus exposure and HLA in healthy donors. Turning to the study itself: Most donors, 70% to 85% of a few hundred genotyped, fell in the Caucasian-associated ancestry cluster.

No record was made of this donor's CMV serostatus. Germline loops: CDR1 SGHVS, CDR2 FQNEAQ. Trimming cost V 4 bases and J 3 bases, with 19 bases left between them. The CDR3 length is 17 residues. The PCR ran on 60 Vbeta and 13 Jbeta primers. Repertoires were generated with immunoSEQ multiplex PCR, while TCRdb's copy carries only in-frame clones and drops some. The data contain fewer than 150,000 clones, around 72% of them seen just once; the ten biggest clones take up approximately 14%. This clonotype was obtained from a human donor in good health. The specimen sequenced was PBMCs. This chain connects TRBV7-8 to TRBJ2-1; possibly TRBD2 for D (6 bases). The CDR3 reads CASSSLAGTPNYNEQFF. The CDR3 DNA is TGTGCCAGCAGCTCCCTGGCCGGGACTCCTAACTACAATGAGCAGTTCTTC. The full variable domain, rest sourced from reference TRBV7-8 and TRBJ2-1, is GAGVSQSPRYKVAKRGQDVALRCDPISGHVSLFWYQQALGQGPEFLTYFQNEAQLDKSGLPSDRFFAERPEGSVSTLKIQRTQQEDSAVYLCASSSLAGTPNYNEQFFGPGTRLTVL.